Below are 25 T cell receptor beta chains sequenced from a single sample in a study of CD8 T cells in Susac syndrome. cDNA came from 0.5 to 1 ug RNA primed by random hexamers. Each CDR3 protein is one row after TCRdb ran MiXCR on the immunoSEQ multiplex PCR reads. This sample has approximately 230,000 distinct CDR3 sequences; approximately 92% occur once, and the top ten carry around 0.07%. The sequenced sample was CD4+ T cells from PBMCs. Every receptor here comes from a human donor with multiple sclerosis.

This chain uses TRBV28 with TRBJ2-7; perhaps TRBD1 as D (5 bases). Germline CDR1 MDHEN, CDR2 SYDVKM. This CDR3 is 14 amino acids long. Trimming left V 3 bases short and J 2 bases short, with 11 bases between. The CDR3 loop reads CASSFRQPPYEQYF. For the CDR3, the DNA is TGTGCCAGCAGTTTCAGACAGCCTCCCTACGAGCAGTACTTC.

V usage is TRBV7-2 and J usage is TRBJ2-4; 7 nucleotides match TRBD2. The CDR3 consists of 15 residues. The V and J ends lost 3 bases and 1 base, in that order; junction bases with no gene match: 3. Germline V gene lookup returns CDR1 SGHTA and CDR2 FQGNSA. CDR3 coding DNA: TGTGCCAGCAGCTTGGGGGGGTGGGCCAAAAACATTCAGTACTTC. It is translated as CASSLGGWAKNIQYF.

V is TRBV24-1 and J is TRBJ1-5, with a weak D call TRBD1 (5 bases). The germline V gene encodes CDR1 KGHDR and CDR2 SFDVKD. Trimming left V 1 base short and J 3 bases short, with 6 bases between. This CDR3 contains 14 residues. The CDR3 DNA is TGTGCCACCAGTGATTTAGGACACAATCAGCCCCAGCATTTT. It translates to CATSDLGHNQPQHF.

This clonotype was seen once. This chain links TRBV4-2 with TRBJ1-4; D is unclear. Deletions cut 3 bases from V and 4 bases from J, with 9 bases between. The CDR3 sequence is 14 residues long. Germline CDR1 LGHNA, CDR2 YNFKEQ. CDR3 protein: CASSHTAVNEKLFF. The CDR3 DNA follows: TGTGCCAGCAGCCATACGGCGGTTAATGAAAAACTGTTTTTT.

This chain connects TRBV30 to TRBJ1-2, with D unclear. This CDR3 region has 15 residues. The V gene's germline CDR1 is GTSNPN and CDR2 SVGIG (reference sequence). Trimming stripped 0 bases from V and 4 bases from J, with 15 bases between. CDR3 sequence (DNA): TGTGCCTGGAGTGTGAAATCGCTCATGATCTATGGCTACACCTTC. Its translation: CAWSVKSLMIYGYTF.

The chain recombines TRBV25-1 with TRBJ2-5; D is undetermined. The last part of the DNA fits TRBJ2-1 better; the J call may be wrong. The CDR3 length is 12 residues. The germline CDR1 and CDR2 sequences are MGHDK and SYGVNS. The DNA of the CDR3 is TGTGCCAGCAGTCCCCATCCGGGTACCCAGTTCTTC. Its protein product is CASSPHPGTQFF.

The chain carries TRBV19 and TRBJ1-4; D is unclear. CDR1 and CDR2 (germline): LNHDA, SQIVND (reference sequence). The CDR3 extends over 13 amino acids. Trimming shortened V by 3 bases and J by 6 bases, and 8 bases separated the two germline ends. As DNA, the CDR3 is TGTGCCAGTAGTATCCGGGGAGATGAAAAACTGTTTTTT. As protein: CASSIRGDEKLFF.

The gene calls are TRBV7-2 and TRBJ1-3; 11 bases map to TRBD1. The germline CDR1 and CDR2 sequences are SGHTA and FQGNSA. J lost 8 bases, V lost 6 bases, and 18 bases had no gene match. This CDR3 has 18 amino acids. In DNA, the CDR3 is TGTGCCAGCAGAAAAAGACCCCGGCGGGACAGGGGGTTAGACACCATATATTTT. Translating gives CASRKRPRRDRGLDTIYF.

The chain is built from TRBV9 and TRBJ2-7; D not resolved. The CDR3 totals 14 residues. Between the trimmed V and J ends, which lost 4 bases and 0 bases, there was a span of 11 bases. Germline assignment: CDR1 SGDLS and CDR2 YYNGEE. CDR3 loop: CASSPRLSSYEQYF. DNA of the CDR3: TGTGCCAGCAGCCCCCGCCTTTCCTCCTACGAGCAGTACTTC.

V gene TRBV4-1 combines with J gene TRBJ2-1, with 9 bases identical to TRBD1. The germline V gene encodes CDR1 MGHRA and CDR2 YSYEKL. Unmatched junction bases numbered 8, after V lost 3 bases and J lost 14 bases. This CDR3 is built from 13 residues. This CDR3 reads CASSHGTGNGKFF. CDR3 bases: TGCGCCAGCAGCCATGGGACAGGGAATGGCAAGTTCTTC.

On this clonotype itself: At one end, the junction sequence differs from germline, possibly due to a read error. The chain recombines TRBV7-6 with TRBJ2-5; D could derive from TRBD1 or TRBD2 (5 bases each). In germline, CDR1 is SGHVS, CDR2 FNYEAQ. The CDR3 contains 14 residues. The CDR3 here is CASSLAGEGRGLNF. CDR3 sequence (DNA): TGTGCCAGCAGCTTAGCAGGAGAGGGACGAGGCTTGAACTTC.

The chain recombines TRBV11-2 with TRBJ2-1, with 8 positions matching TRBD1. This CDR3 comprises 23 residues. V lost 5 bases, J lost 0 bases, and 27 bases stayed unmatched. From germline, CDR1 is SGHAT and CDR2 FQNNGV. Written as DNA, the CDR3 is TGTGCCAGCAGCCCACTTACGTATCCGGGGTCAGGGGGCTGGACTAACTCCTACAATGAGCAGTTCTTC. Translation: CASSPLTYPGSGGWTNSYNEQFF.

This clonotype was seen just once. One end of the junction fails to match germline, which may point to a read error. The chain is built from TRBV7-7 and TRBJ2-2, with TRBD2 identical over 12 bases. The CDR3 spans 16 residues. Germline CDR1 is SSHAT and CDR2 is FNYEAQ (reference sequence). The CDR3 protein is CASSPRTSGEAGELFF. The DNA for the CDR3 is TGTGCTAGCAGCCCCCGGACTAGCGGGGAAGCCGGGGAGCTGTTTTTT.

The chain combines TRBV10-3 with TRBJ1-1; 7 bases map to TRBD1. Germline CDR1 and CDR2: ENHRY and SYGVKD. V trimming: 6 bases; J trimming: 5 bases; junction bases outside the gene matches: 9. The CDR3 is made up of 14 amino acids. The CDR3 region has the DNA TGTGCCATCAGGAGGGAGGGGGCCGGTACTGAAGCTTTCTTT. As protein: CAIRREGAGTEAFF.

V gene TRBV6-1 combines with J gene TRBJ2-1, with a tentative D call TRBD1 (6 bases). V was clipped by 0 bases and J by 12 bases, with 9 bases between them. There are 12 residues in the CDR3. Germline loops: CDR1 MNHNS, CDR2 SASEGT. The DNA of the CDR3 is TGTGCCAGCAGTGAAGCGCCCAGGGGGCAGTTCTTC. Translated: CASSEAPRGQFF.

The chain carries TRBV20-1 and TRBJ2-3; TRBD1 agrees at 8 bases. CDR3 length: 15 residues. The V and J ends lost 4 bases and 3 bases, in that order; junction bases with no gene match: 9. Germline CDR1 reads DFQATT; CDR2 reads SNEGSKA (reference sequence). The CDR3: CSAMGDRLLTDTQYF. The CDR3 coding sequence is TGCAGTGCTATGGGGGACAGGTTATTGACAGATACGCAGTATTTT.

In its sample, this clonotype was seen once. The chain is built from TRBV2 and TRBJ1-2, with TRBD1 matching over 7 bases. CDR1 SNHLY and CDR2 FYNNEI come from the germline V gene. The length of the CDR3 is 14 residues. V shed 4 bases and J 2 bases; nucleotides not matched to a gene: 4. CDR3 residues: CASSVAQGNYGYTF. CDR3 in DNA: TGTGCCAGCAGTGTGGCACAGGGGAACTATGGCTACACCTTC.

CDR3 sequence: CATSGRVNQPQHF. The CDR3 nucleotides read TGTGCCACCAGTGGTAGGGTGAATCAGCCCCAGCATTTT. J is TRBJ1-5 and V is TRBV24-1; unclear D gene. The CDR3 length is 13 residues. V lost 5 bases and J lost 4, with 8 bases in between. Germline assignment: CDR1 KGHDR and CDR2 SFDVKD.

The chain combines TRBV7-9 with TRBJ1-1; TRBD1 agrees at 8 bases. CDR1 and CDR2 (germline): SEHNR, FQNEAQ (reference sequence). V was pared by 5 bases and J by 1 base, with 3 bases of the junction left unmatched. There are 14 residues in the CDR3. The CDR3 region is CASSKGQENTEAFF. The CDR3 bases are TGTGCCAGCAGCAAGGGACAGGAGAACACTGAAGCTTTCTTT. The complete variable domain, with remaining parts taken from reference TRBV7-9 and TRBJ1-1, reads DTGVSQNPRHKITKRGQNVTFRCDPISEHNRLYWYRQTLGQGPEFLTYFQNEAQLEKSRLLSDRFSAERPKGSFSTLEIQRTEQGDSAMYLCASSKGQENTEAFFGQGTRLTVV.

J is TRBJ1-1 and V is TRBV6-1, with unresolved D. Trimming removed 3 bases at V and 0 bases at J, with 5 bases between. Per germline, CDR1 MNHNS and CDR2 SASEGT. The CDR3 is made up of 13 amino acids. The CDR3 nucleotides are TGTGCCAGCAGTGACAGAATGAACACTGAAGCTTTCTTT. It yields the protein CASSDRMNTEAFF.

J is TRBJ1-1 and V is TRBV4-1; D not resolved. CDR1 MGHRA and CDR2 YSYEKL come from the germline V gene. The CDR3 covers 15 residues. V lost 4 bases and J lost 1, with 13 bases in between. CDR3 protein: CASSRRGERNTEAFF. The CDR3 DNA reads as TGCGCCAGCAGCCGCCGGGGTGAGAGGAACACTGAAGCTTTCTTT.

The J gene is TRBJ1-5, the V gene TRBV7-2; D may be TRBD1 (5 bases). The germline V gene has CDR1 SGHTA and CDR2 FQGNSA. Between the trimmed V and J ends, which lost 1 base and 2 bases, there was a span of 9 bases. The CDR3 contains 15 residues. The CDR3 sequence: CASSLGLGGNQPQHF. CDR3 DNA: TGTGCCAGCAGCTTAGGCTTAGGGGGCAATCAGCCCCAGCATTTT.

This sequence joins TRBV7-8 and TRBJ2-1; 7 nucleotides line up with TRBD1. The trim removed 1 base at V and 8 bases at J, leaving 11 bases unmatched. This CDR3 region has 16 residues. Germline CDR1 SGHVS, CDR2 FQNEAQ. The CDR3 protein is CASSLVYYRGMDEQFF. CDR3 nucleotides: TGTGCCAGCAGCTTAGTATACTACAGGGGAATGGATGAGCAGTTCTTC.

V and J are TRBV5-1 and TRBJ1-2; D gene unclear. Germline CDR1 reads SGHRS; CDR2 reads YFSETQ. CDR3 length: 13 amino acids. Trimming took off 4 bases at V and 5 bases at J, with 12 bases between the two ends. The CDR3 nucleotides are TGCGCCAGCAGCGATCCGGGCTTATATGGCTACACCTTC. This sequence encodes CASSDPGLYGYTF. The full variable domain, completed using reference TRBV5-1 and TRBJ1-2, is KAGVTQTPRYLIKTRGQQVTLSCSPISGHRSVSWYQQTPGQGLQFLFEYFSETQRNKGNFPGRFSGRQFSNSRSEMNVSTLELGDSALYLCASSDPGLYGYTFGSGTRLTVV.

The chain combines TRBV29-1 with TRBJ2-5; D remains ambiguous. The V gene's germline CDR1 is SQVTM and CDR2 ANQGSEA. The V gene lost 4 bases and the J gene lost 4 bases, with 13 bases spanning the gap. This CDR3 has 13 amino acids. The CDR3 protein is CSVVLGPIETQYF. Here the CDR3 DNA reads TGCAGCGTTGTATTGGGCCCCATAGAGACCCAGTACTTC.